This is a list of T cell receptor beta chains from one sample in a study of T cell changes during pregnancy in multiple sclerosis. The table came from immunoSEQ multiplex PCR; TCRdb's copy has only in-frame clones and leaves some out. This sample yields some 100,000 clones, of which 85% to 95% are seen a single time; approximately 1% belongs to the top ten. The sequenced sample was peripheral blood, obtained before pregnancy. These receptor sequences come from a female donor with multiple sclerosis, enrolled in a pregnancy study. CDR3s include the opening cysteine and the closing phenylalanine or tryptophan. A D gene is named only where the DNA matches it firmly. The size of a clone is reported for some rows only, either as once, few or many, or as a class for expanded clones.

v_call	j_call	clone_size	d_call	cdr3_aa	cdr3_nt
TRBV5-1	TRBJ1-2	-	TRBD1	CARNCSTPGQGYGYTF	TGCGCCAGAAACTGTAGCACTCCGGGACAGGGCTATGGCTACACCTTC
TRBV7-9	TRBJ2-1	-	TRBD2	CASSRTGGRFDEQFF	TGTGCCAGCAGTCGGACGGGAGGGCGGTTCGATGAGCAGTTCTTC
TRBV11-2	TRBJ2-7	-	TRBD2	CASSYGTSGSYEQYF	TGTGCCAGCAGCTATGGGACTAGCGGGAGCTACGAGCAGTACTTC
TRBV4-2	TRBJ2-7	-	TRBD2	CASSHPGTSSEQYF	TGTGCCAGCAGCCACCCCGGGACTAGCAGTGAGCAGTACTTC
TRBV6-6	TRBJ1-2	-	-	CASTSTAILYGYTF	TGTGCCAGCACATCGACAGCGATCCTCTATGGCTACACCTTC
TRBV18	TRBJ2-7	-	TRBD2	CASSPGLAGVDEQYF	TGTGCCAGCTCACCGGGACTAGCGGGAGTGGACGAGCAGTACTTC
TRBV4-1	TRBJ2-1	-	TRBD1	CASSPGQGAHEQFF	TGCGCCAGCAGCCCGGGACAGGGGGCGCATGAGCAGTTCTTC
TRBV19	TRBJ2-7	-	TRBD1	CASSRDSYNEQYF	TGTGCCAGCAGCAGGGACAGTTACAACGAGCAGTACTTC
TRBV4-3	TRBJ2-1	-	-	CASSQDLGAEQFF	TGCGCCAGCAGCCAAGACCTAGGCGCTGAGCAGTTCTTC
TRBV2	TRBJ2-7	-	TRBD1	CASRPGTGGPYEQYF	TGTGCCAGCAGACCTGGGACAGGGGGCCCCTACGAGCAGTACTTC
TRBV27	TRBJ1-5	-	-	CASSYTGSNQPQHF	TGTGCCAGCAGTTACACGGGGAGCAATCAGCCCCAGCATTTT
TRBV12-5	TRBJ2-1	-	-	CASGLVSVGGYNNEQFF	TGTGCTAGTGGTTTGGTATCGGTTGGGGGGTATAACAATGAGCAGTTCTTC
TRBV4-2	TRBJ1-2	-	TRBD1	CASSQEQGQGTGYTF	TGTGCCAGCAGCCAAGAGCAGGGACAGGGGACAGGCTACACCTTC
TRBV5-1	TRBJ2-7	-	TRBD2	CASSLGTSGSNEQYF	TGCGCCAGCAGCTTGGGCACTAGCGGGAGTAACGAGCAGTACTTC
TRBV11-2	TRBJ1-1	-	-	CASNAVYATEAFF	TGTGCCAGCAACGCCGTCTACGCCACTGAAGCTTTCTTT
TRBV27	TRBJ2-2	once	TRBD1	CASMPGQGVPGELFF	TGTGCCAGCATGCCGGGACAGGGTGTACCCGGGGAGCTGTTTTTT
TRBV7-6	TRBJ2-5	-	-	CASSLGASLQETQYF	TGTGCCAGCAGCTTAGGGGCTAGCCTCCAAGAGACCCAGTACTTC
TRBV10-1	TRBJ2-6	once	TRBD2	CASSDRAGIGGLDVLTF	TGCGCCAGCAGTGATAGAGCGGGAATCGGGGGACTGGACGTCCTGACTTTC
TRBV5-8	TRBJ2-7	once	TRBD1	CASSLALGTDQYF	TGTGCCAGCAGCTTGGCCCTAGGGACAGATCAGTACTTC
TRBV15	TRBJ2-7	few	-	CATSRGFMGGAINEQYF	TGTGCCACCAGCAGAGGATTTATGGGGGGAGCCATCAACGAGCAGTACTTC